Below, 6 T cell receptor beta chains from the same sample are listed, as sequenced in a study of identical twins. TCRdb called the 5' RACE reads again in MiXCR, with one record for every CDR3 protein. The sample includes nearly 650,000 distinct CDR3 sequences, about 7.1% of them seen just once. These sequences were also reported in another study, on yellow fever vaccine responses in identical twins.

Input material: PBMCs. Source of these receptors: a woman in her late teens or twenties in good health.

In this sample, this clonotype turned up a few times. The chain couples TRBV5-6 to TRBJ2-7, with 9 bases identical to TRBD1. The J segment lost 5 bases and the V segment lost 1 base, leaving 10 bases of the junction unmatched. The germline V gene encodes CDR1 SGHDT and CDR2 YYEEEE. The CDR3 spans 16 residues. CDR3 in DNA: TGTGCCAGCAGCTTGTGGGTCACAGGGGGCAACGACGAGCAGTACGTC. Translation gives CASSLWVTGGNDEQYV.

This clonotype occurred a few times. This chain connects TRBV5-4 to TRBJ1-1; TRBD1 matches at 7 bases. V was pared by 1 base and J by 6 bases, with 9 bases of the junction left unmatched. The CDR3 runs 15 residues. Germline CDR1 and CDR2: SGHNT and YYREEE (reference sequence). CDR3 protein: CASSLKQGRSAEAFF. The CDR3 DNA sequence: TGTGCCAGCAGCTTGAAACAGGGGAGATCGGCTGAAGCTTTCTTT. The entire variable domain, with the rest obtained from reference TRBV5-4 and TRBJ1-1, is as follows: ETGVTQSPTHLIKTRGQQVTLRCSSQSGHNTVSWYQQALGQGPQFIFQYYREEENGRGNFPPRFSGLQFPNYSSELNVNALELDDSALYLCASSLKQGRSAEAFFGQGTRLTVV.

The table lists this clonotype with many counts. The chain carries TRBV7-9 and TRBJ1-4; D remains ambiguous. Trimming took off 2 bases at V and 3 bases at J, with 10 bases between the two ends. CDR3 length: 15 residues. In germline, CDR1 is SEHNR, CDR2 FQNEAQ (reference sequence). The CDR3 coding sequence is TGTGCCAGCAGCTTACCGGGCTCGGCTAATGAAAAACTGTTTTTT. This sequence encodes CASSLPGSANEKLFF.

This clonotype occurred a few times. The chain recombines TRBV5-1 with TRBJ1-1, with no clear D. There are 13 residues in the CDR3. Per the germline V gene, CDR1 is SGHRS and CDR2 is YFSETQ. V was pared by 1 base and J by 6 bases, with 10 bases between. CDR3 nucleotides: TGCGCCAGCAGCTTGTCGGCAGTTGCTGAAGCTTTCTTT. Its translation is CASSLSAVAEAFF.

This clonotype was observed a handful of times. The chain carries TRBV7-2 and TRBJ2-3; a weak D match, TRBD1 (6 bases). Germline-derived CDR1 and CDR2 are SGHTA and FQGNSA. Trimming cost V 5 bases and J 1 base, with 13 bases left between them. The CDR3 contains 15 residues. Written as DNA, the CDR3 is TGTGCCAGCAGCGTGGCGCAGGGGCGCACAGATACGCAGTATTTT. Protein product: CASSVAQGRTDTQYF.

In this sample, this clonotype turned up a few times. The chain recombines TRBV5-1 with TRBJ1-3; D gene unclear. This CDR3 comprises 15 residues. Trimming shortened V by 1 base and J by 0 bases, and 8 bases separated the two germline ends. Germline V gene sequence: CDR1 SGHRS, CDR2 YFSETQ. The CDR3 nucleotides are TGCGCCAGCAGCTTGACCAGCTTCTCTGGAAACACCATATATTTT. Its translation is CASSLTSFSGNTIYF.